The clone carrying this T cell receptor (beta chain) was detected once. Its specificity is unknown. The sample originates from a study of OX40 agonist ivuxolimab in advanced cancers. Study details: Ivuxolimab is an agonistic anti-OX40 (CD134) antibody, and patients were treated with it. Findings and caveats of the study: At 0.1 to 3.0 mg/kg, clonal expansion of CD4+ and CD8+ blood T cells had occurred by week 6.

Per germline, CDR1 LNHDA and CDR2 SQIVND (reference sequence). V was pared by 9 bases and J by 3 bases, with 27 bases between. The CDR3 has 18 amino acids. The assay was immunoSEQ multiplex PCR, and TCRdb's table has in-frame clones only and misses some. The table shows roughly 100,000 clones, with 70% to 85% occurring only once. Sequenced material: CD4+ or CD8+ T cells sorted from blood, taken in a trial of the OX40 agonist ivuxolimab. This chain uses TRBV19 with TRBJ1-5, with a weak D call TRBD1 (6 bases). The clonotype originates from an adult with an advanced solid tumor such as melanoma, head and neck, liver or kidney cancer. The DNA for the CDR3 is TGTGCCAGCCAAATAAGGGCAGGGGCCACGATTGACAATCAGCCCCAGCATTTT. Amino acids: CASQIRAGATIDNQPQHF.